This is a list of T cell receptor beta chains from one sample in a study of cytomegalovirus exposure and HLA in healthy donors. Some clones are missing from TCRdb's copy, which holds only in-frame ones; the method was immunoSEQ multiplex PCR. This table holds under 200,000 clones, over 65% found once. Material: PBMCs. The receptor source for this set is a man aged 60 to 75 in good health and CMV-seronegative. The CDR3 runs from the conserved cysteine through the conserved F or W. The D gene is left open where the match is weak. Clone size is shown for a subset of rows, as once, few, many or a class of expanded clone.

d_call	clone_size	v_call	j_call	cdr3_aa	cdr3_nt
.	few	TRBV16	TRBJ2-7	CASSQYLGLEQYF	TGTGCCAGCAGCCAATACCTGGGCCTTGAGCAGTACTTC
.	.	TRBV9	TRBJ1-1	CASSGQQNTEAFF	TGTGCCAGCAGCGGACAGCAAAACACTGAAGCTTTCTTT
.	.	TRBV28	TRBJ2-7	CASSPSRQGGEQYF	TGTGCCAGCAGTCCCTCTCGACAGGGAGGAGAGCAGTACTTC
.	.	TRBV5-1	TRBJ1-5	CASSFGPGTAQPQHF	.
TRBD1	.	TRBV5-1	TRBJ1-5	CASSLDAGGRPLPQHF	TGCGCCAGCAGCTTGGATGCAGGGGGCCGCCCGTTACCCCAGCATTTT
.	few	TRBV6-5	TRBJ1-1	CATLGGRRPEAFF	TGTGCCACCTTGGGGGGGCGTAGGCCTGAAGCTTTCTTT
.	.	TRBV15	TRBJ2-7	CATSRDDEWSGVHEQYF	TGTGCCACCAGCAGAGATGACGAGTGGTCGGGGGTGCACGAGCAGTACTTC
TRBD1	once	TRBV6-1	TRBJ2-2	CASRGQALTGELFF	TGTGCCAGCAGGGGACAGGCGTTGACCGGGGAGCTGTTTTTT
.	.	TRBV19	TRBJ1-1	CASSIGYRDGTEAFF	TGTGCCAGTAGTATCGGTTACAGGGATGGCACTGAAGCTTTCTTT
.	.	TRBV25-1	TRBJ2-7	CASITGILYEQYF	TGTGCCAGCATAACAGGGATACTCTACGAGCAGTACTTC
TRBD2	.	TRBV6-1	TRBJ2-7	CASRGLAGSEQYF	TGTGCCAGCAGGGGACTAGCGGGGTCCGAGCAGTACTTC
TRBD2	.	TRBV7-9	TRBJ2-1	CASSRTSGRTYNEQFF	TGTGCCAGCAGCAGGACTAGCGGGAGGACCTACAATGAGCAGTTCTTC
TRBD1	.	TRBV29-1	TRBJ2-5	CSVRTGRYQETQYF	TGCAGCGTGCGGACAGGGAGGTACCAAGAGACCCAGTACTTC
TRBD1	.	TRBV28	TRBJ2-5	CASSLESLYRGQETQYF	TGTGCCAGCAGTCTCGAAAGTTTGTACAGGGGTCAAGAGACCCAGTACTTC
.	.	TRBV6-5	TRBJ1-1	CASSTSNPEAFF	TGTGCCAGCAGTACATCGAACCCTGAAGCTTTCTTT
.	.	TRBV6-5	TRBJ2-1	CASSSPYRGQDEQFF	TGTGCCAGCAGTTCCCCCTATAGAGGGCAGGATGAGCAGTTCTTC
.	.	TRBV11-2	TRBJ2-4	CASRRPGGLYNIQYF	TGTGCCAGCAGAAGACCCGGAGGTTTATATAACATTCAGTACTTC
TRBD1	.	TRBV5-6	TRBJ1-2	CASSDGTGGGYGYTF	TGTGCCAGCAGCGACGGGACAGGGGGCGGGTATGGCTACACCTTC
TRBD2	.	TRBV7-7	TRBJ2-2	CASSRTSGSNGGELFF	TGTGCCAGCAGCAGGACTAGCGGGAGTAATGGCGGGGAGCTGTTTTTT
TRBD2	.	TRBV7-2	TRBJ2-7	CASSLIAGLLGEQYF	TGTGCCAGCAGCTTGATAGCGGGTCTCTTGGGGGAGCAGTACTTC
TRBD1	few	TRBV9	TRBJ2-7	CASSVVDRDSEQYF	TGTGCCAGCAGCGTAGTGGACAGGGATAGCGAGCAGTACTTC
TRBD1	.	TRBV7-9	TRBJ1-4	CASSARTGGNEKLFF	TGTGCCAGCAGCGCAAGGACAGGGGGTAATGAAAAACTGTTTTTT
TRBD1	once	TRBV6-1	TRBJ1-6	CASRGTADNSPLNF	TGTGCCAGCAGGGGGACAGCTGATAATTCACCCCTCAACTTT
.	.	TRBV28	TRBJ1-4	CASSLITTNEKLFF	TGTGCCAGCAGTTTAATAACAACTAATGAAAAACTGTTTTTT
.	.	TRBV6-1	TRBJ2-7	CASSVTSLAEQYF	TGTGCCAGCAGTGTCACCTCGCTGGCCGAGCAGTACTTC
TRBD2	.	TRBV7-2	TRBJ2-1	CASSLAALKSLALDEQFF	TGTGCCAGCAGCTTAGCCGCGCTGAAGTCACTAGCGTTGGATGAGCAGTTCTTC
TRBD1	once	TRBV2	TRBJ1-2	CASSLDRGDGYTF	TGTGCCAGCAGTTTAGACAGGGGGGATGGCTACACCTTC
TRBD2	.	TRBV6-5	TRBJ2-7	CASTRLASYEQYF	TGTGCCAGCACCCGACTAGCGTCCTACGAGCAGTACTTC
.	.	TRBV21-1	TRBJ1-2	CASTQTRGPPYGYTF	TGTGCCAGCACCCAGACCAGGGGTCCCCCTTATGGCTACACCTTC
TRBD2	.	TRBV5-1	TRBJ2-7	CASSGTSGGYEQYF	TGCGCCAGCAGTGGGACTAGCGGGGGATACGAGCAGTACTTC
.	.	TRBV29-1	TRBJ1-2	CSVRTEPGSGYTF	TGCAGCGTCCGGACAGAACCGGGGAGCGGCTACACCTTC
.	few	TRBV28	TRBJ1-5	CASSPSGGAQPQHF	TGTGCCAGCAGTCCGTCCGGGGGGGCTCAGCCCCAGCATTTT
.	.	TRBV19	TRBJ1-4	CASSLRGARNEKLFF	TGTGCCAGTAGTCTCCGGGGGGCCCGAAATGAAAAACTGTTTTTT
TRBD1	.	TRBV27	TRBJ2-7	CASSLSRDRDEQYF	TGTGCCAGCAGTTTATCCCGGGACAGGGATGAGCAGTACTTC
TRBD1	.	TRBV28	TRBJ1-3	CASSLGTGDFSGNTIYF	TGTGCCAGCAGTTTGGGGACAGGGGACTTCTCTGGAAACACCATATATTTT
.	.	TRBV5-4	TRBJ2-3	CASSLGTTSTDTQYF	TGTGCCAGCAGCTTGGGCACCACAAGCACAGATACGCAGTATTTT
TRBD1	.	TRBV5-1	TRBJ2-3	CASSGRTGPGADTQYF	TGCGCCAGCAGCGGGCGGACAGGGCCGGGGGCAGATACGCAGTATTTT
.	.	TRBV30	TRBJ2-6	CAWRARGESGANVLTF	TGTGCCTGGAGGGCGCGGGGAGAGTCTGGGGCCAACGTCCTGACTTTC
.	few	TRBV11-2	TRBJ2-1	CASSLVIDSRNEQFF	TGTGCCAGCAGCTTAGTAATCGACAGTCGCAATGAGCAGTTCTTC
.	.	TRBV27	TRBJ1-6	CASSRSTGGNNSPLHF	TGTGCCAGCAGCCGCAGCACGGGGGGGAATAATTCACCCCTCCACTTT
TRBD1	.	TRBV29-1	TRBJ1-1	CSVATGGSNTEAFF	TGCAGCGTTGCGACAGGGGGATCGAACACTGAAGCTTTCTTT
TRBD1	.	TRBV28	TRBJ1-4	CASSLELGGYEKLFF	TGTGCCAGCAGTTTGGAGTTAGGGGGCTATGAAAAACTGTTTTTT
.	.	TRBV29-1	TRBJ2-7	CSVVGDFSYEQYF	TGCAGCGTTGTAGGGGACTTCTCCTACGAGCAGTACTTC
.	once	TRBV10-3	TRBJ2-7	CALRRQIDSYEQYF	TGTGCCCTCCGAAGACAGATCGACTCCTACGAGCAGTACTTC
.	.	TRBV6-6	TRBJ1-5	CASSESNSDQPQHF	TGTGCCAGCTCTGAGAGTAACTCCGATCAGCCCCAGCATTTT
.	once	TRBV6-6	TRBJ1-3	CASSFQTVSGNTIYF	TGTGCCAGCAGTTTTCAGACAGTCTCTGGAAACACCATATATTTT
.	few	TRBV25-1	TRBJ2-6	CATSQSGANVLTF	TGTGCCACCTCCCAGTCTGGGGCCAACGTCCTGACTTTC
TRBD1	.	TRBV2	TRBJ2-1	CASSDMTGNYEQFF	TGTGCCAGCAGTGACATGACAGGGAATTATGAGCAGTTCTTC
TRBD1	.	TRBV4-2	TRBJ1-2	CASSPRQGEDYGYTF	TGTGCCAGCAGCCCACGACAGGGAGAGGACTATGGCTACACCTTC